This TCR beta chain was sequenced for a study of T cell responses to AZD1222 COVID-19 vaccine. Method: immunoSEQ multiplex PCR; TCRdb's copy keeps in-frame clones and lacks some. Among about 180,000 clones listed, about nine tenths were seen once. Notes on this clone: Germline and junction disagree at one end, which may indicate a read error.

This CDR3 has 17 residues. Per the germline V gene, CDR1 is SSHAT and CDR2 is FNYEAQ (reference sequence). The genes are TRBV7-7 and TRBJ2-5; tentative D call: TRBD2 (7 bases). This receptor was identified in an adult in good health. The sequenced sample was peripheral blood, obtained on day 0 of AZD1222 vaccination. The CDR3: CASSLGGGITQRETQYF. CDR3 bases: TGTGCTAGCAGCTTAGGGGGAGGGATCACCCAGAGAGAGACCCAGTACTTC.